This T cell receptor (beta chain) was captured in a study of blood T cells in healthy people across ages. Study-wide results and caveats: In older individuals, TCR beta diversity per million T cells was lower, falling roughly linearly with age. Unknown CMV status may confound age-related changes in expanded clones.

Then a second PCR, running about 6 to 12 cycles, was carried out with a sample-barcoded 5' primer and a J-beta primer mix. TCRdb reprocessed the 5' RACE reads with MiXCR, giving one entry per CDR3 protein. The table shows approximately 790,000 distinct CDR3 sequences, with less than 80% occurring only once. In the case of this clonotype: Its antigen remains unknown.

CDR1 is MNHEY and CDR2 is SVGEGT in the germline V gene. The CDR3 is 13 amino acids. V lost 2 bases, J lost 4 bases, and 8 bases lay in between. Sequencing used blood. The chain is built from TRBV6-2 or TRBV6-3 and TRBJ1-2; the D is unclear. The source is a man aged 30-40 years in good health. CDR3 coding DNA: TGTGCCAGCAGTTACCGACCTAGCTATGGCTACACCTTC. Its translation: CASSYRPSYGYTF.